This is a list of T cell receptor beta chains from one sample in a study of cytomegalovirus exposure and HLA in healthy donors. Method: immunoSEQ multiplex PCR; TCRdb's copy keeps in-frame clones and lacks some. The table lists about 130,000 clones, 74% of them singletons, with 5.5% to 7.5% in the top ten. Sequenced input: PBMCs. These receptors were collected from a woman in her forties or fifties in good health and CMV-seropositive. Both conserved end residues are part of each CDR3. The order of the fields is V gene, CDR3 length, clone size, D gene, J gene, CDR3 protein, CDR3 DNA. The D gene is left open where the match is weak. Clone size is given for some rows only: seen once, a few or many times, or a class if the clone is expanded.

>TRBV2|17|NA|TRBD2|TRBJ2-3
CASSGFAGGALTDTQYF
TGTGCCAGCAGTGGGTTCGCGGGGGGAGCCCTAACAGATACGCAGTATTTT
>TRBV7-2|16|NA|TRBD1|TRBJ1-6
CASSLVGQASTSPLHF
TGTGCCAGCAGCCTCGTGGGACAGGCCTCGACTTCACCCCTCCACTTT
>TRBV5-6|11|few|NA|TRBJ2-1
CASSFQTGQFF
TGTGCCAGCAGCTTCCAAACTGGGCAGTTCTTC
>TRBV11-2|12|NA|TRBD1|TRBJ2-3
CASSQGADTQYF
TGTGCCAGCAGCCAGGGGGCAGATACGCAGTATTTT
>TRBV15|13|NA|TRBD1|TRBJ1-3
CATGQVGGNTIYF
TGTGCCACCGGACAGGTGGGTGGAAACACCATATATTTT
>TRBV2|14|NA|TRBD1|TRBJ1-6
CAGGDRVANSPLHF
TGTGCCGGGGGAGACAGGGTAGCTAATTCACCCCTCCACTTT
>TRBV4-3|16|NA|TRBD1|TRBJ2-1
CASSQVGTDPYNEQFF
TGCGCCAGCAGCCAAGTGGGGACAGACCCCTACAATGAGCAGTTCTTC
>TRBV4-1|15|NA|NA|TRBJ1-1
CASSQEGQQNTEAFF
TGCGCCAGCAGCCAAGAAGGACAGCAGAACACTGAAGCTTTCTTT
>TRBV6-1|14|NA|NA|TRBJ2-3
CASSESWGPDTQYF
TGTGCCAGCAGTGAATCGTGGGGCCCAGATACGCAGTATTTT
>TRBV5-1|15|NA|NA|TRBJ2-3
CPSSLGLTSTDTQYF
TGCCCCAGCAGCTTGGGACTTACTAGCACAGATACGCAGTATTTT
>TRBV7-9|14|few|TRBD1|TRBJ1-2
CASRPGTANYGYPF
TGTGCCAGCAGGCCAGGGACAGCCAACTATGGCTACCCCTTC
>TRBV6-5|14|NA|TRBD1|TRBJ1-2
CASSKRQGNYGYPF
TGTGCCAGCAGTAAGCGACAGGGGAACTATGGCTACCCCTTC
>TRBV12-5|12|NA|NA|TRBJ2-5
CASGGRRETQYF
TGTGCTAGTGGGGGGCGCCGAGAGACCCAGTACTTC
>TRBV7-8|17|NA|NA|TRBJ2-5
CASSLRLSTGTQETQYF
TGTGCCAGCAGCTTAAGACTATCTACAGGGACCCAAGAGACCCAGTACTTC
>TRBV7-2|18|NA|TRBD2|TRBJ2-2
CASSLGLAGGRSTGELFF
TGTGCCAGCAGCCTCGGACTAGCGGGGGGCCGGTCCACCGGGGAGCTGTTTTTT
>TRBV12-5|15|NA|NA|TRBJ2-5
CASGLGPPPTETQYF
TGTGCTAGTGGTTTGGGGCCCCCGCCCACAGAGACCCAGTACTTC
>TRBV5-1|14|NA|NA|TRBJ1-6
CASSPGRYNSPLHF
TGCGCCAGCAGCCCCGGGAGGTATAATTCACCCCTCCACTTT
>TRBV27|16|NA|NA|TRBJ2-1
CASSLVRESSYNEQFF
TGTGCCAGCAGTTTAGTGCGGGAAAGCTCCTACAATGAGCAGTTCTTC
>TRBV9|16|NA|TRBD2|TRBJ2-7
CASSVGISGGSGEQYF
TGTGCCAGCAGCGTAGGAATCAGCGGGGGGTCCGGCGAGCAGTACTTC
>TRBV5-4|12|NA|NA|TRBJ1-6
CASSFRNSPLHF
TGTGCCAGCAGCTTCAGAAATTCACCCCTCCACTTT
>TRBV28|12|few|NA|TRBJ1-6
CASSLRNSPLHF
TGTGCCAGCAGTTTGAGGAATTCACCCCTCCACTTT
>TRBV19|13|NA|NA|TRBJ1-2
CASSEGRNYGYTF
TGTGCCAGTAGTGAGGGCCGAAACTATGGCTACACCTTC
>TRBV7-8|15|NA|NA|TRBJ1-2
CASSLVDTPDYGYTF
TGTGCCAGCAGCTTAGTGGACACCCCGGACTATGGCTACACCTTC
>TRBV19|15|NA|TRBD2|TRBJ2-1
CASSQAGDSYNEQFF
TGTGCCAGTAGTCAAGCGGGGGACTCCTACAATGAGCAGTTCTTC
>TRBV25-1|15|NA|TRBD1|TRBJ2-1
CASSTTTGENNEQFF
TGTGCCAGCAGTACTACGACAGGGGAGAATAATGAGCAGTTCTTC
>TRBV7-2|15|once|TRBD1|TRBJ1-5
CASSLGDSLNQPQHF
TGTGCCAGCAGCTTGGGGGACAGCTTAAATCAGCCCCAGCATTTT
>TRBV7-8|14|NA|NA|TRBJ2-7
CATQHFGVQGEQYF
TGTGCCACTCAACACTTTGGGGTCCAGGGGGAGCAGTACTTC
>TRBV7-9|14|NA|TRBD1|TRBJ1-2
CASSLGGGGGGYTF
TGTGCCAGCAGCTTAGGCGGCGGAGGGGGCGGCTACACCTTC
>TRBV9|14|once|NA|TRBJ2-5
CASSVEAAQETQYF
TGTGCCAGCAGCGTAGAAGCGGCTCAAGAGACCCAGTACTTC
>TRBV20-1|11|NA|NA|TRBJ1-2
CSAPEASGYTF
TGCAGTGCTCCTGAGGCGAGCGGCTACACCTTC
>TRBV2|11|NA|NA|TRBJ2-7
CASSELYEQYF
TGTGCCAGCAGTGAACTATACGAGCAGTACTTC
>TRBV6-5|14|NA|NA|TRBJ2-7
CASRTFQGAYEQYF
TGTGCCAGCAGAACCTTTCAGGGCGCCTACGAGCAGTACTTC
>TRBV6-5|15|NA|NA|TRBJ1-5
CASSARQISNQPQHF
TGTGCCAGCAGTGCCCGACAGATTAGCAATCAGCCCCAGCATTTT
>TRBV29-1|16|NA|NA|TRBJ1-4
CSVGVDKRQGLKKLFF
TGCAGCGTTGGCGTCGACAAACGGCAGGGGCTGAAGAAACTGTTTTTT
>TRBV27|13|NA|NA|TRBJ2-3
CASKTGLTDTQYF
TGTGCCAGCAAAACAGGGCTCACAGATACGCAGTATTTT
>TRBV5-1|11|NA|NA|TRBJ2-1
CASSASREQFF
TGCGCCAGCAGCGCGAGTCGAGAGCAGTTCTTC
>TRBV7-2|15|few|NA|TRBJ2-2
CASSTPGLYTGELFF
TGTGCCAGCAGCACCCCCGGGTTATACACCGGGGAGCTGTTTTTT
>TRBV20-1|11|few|NA|TRBJ2-5
CSASGIETQYF
TGCAGTGCTAGCGGTATCGAGACCCAGTACTTC
>TRBV30|12|NA|NA|TRBJ1-4
CAWKRGFEKLFF
TGCGCCTGGAAGCGGGGTTTCGAAAAACTGTTTTTT
>TRBV2|12|NA|NA|TRBJ2-2
CASQKTPGELFF
TGTGCCAGCCAGAAGACACCCGGGGAGCTGTTTTTT
>TRBV4-3|15|NA|NA|TRBJ2-5
CASSQDTGVSETQYF
TGCGCCAGCAGCCAAGATACGGGGGTATCGGAGACCCAGTACTTC
>TRBV6-5|13|NA|TRBD1|TRBJ1-2
CASRIDRDYGYTF
TGTGCCAGCAGGATCGACAGGGACTATGGCTACACCTTC
>TRBV1|16|NA|NA|TRBJ2-5
CTSSQHPDLGRETQYF
TGCACCAGCAGCCAACACCCGGACCTAGGGAGGGAGACCCAGTACTTC
>TRBV5-6|15|NA|NA|TRBJ1-6
CASSLVGRSNSPLHF
TGTGCCAGCAGCTTGGTCGGCAGGTCGAATTCACCCCTCCACTTT